These T cell receptor beta chains were read from a single sample in a study of blood T cell repertoires in COVID-19. Assay used: immunoSEQ multiplex PCR; TCRdb lists only in-frame clones, some missing. The sample has fewer than 75,000 clones; 90% are singletons. Sequencing was carried out using peripheral blood. These receptors were collected from a human donor in a cohort sampled during active COVID-19. Each CDR3 is given with its conserved first and last residue. Fields, in order: J gene, clone size, V gene, CDR3 protein. The size field is filled for only some rows; it gives once, few, many or a size class.

J: TRBJ2-7; size: -; V: TRBV6-2/TRBV6-3; CDR3: CASSYWASASYEQYF
J: TRBJ2-1; size: once; V: TRBV3-1/TRBV3-2; CDR3: CASSQGWRTYNEQFF
J: TRBJ2-7; size: -; V: TRBV11-1; CDR3: CASRRQGASYEQYF
J: TRBJ1-1; size: once; V: TRBV5-4; CDR3: CASSSTGRGNTEAFF
J: TRBJ2-7; size: -; V: TRBV2; CDR3: CASRVAALGYEQYF
J: TRBJ2-7; size: -; V: TRBV7-2; CDR3: CASSWGTGGNEQYF
J: TRBJ2-7; size: few; V: TRBV28; CDR3: CASSLSRRGPFSYEQYF
J: TRBJ2-7; size: once; V: TRBV30; CDR3: CAWSTGSYEQYF
J: TRBJ2-1; size: -; V: TRBV10-3; CDR3: CAISESMAGVFNEQFF
J: TRBJ1-3; size: -; V: TRBV9; CDR3: CASSVVPGESGNTIYF
J: TRBJ2-2; size: -; V: TRBV19; CDR3: CATQGVGGELFF
J: TRBJ2-1; size: -; V: TRBV3-1/TRBV3-2; CDR3: CASSQGLDSDEQFF
J: TRBJ2-7; size: -; V: TRBV7-2; CDR3: CASSLAGGYEQYF
J: TRBJ2-2; size: once; V: TRBV12-5; CDR3: CASGLSGLAGAGELFF
J: TRBJ2-7; size: -; V: TRBV28; CDR3: CASSLWQGASYEQYF
J: TRBJ1-6; size: -; V: TRBV7-2; CDR3: CASSLAPRQGKPLHF
J: TRBJ2-1; size: -; V: TRBV4-1; CDR3: CASSQDRTSGSSYNEQFF
J: TRBJ2-1; size: once; V: TRBV4-1; CDR3: CASSQDAGASGSFWDEQFF
J: TRBJ2-7; size: -; V: TRBV18; CDR3: CASSPDRASYEQYF
J: TRBJ2-2; size: -; V: TRBV11-3; CDR3: CASSLGSWRGRGVGELFF
J: TRBJ2-2; size: -; V: TRBV6-2/TRBV6-3; CDR3: CASSLLDMSGELFF
J: TRBJ2-1; size: -; V: TRBV7-9; CDR3: CASSSLGGRGYNEQFF
J: TRBJ2-7; size: -; V: TRBV2; CDR3: CASSVISGTQYF
J: TRBJ2-3; size: -; V: TRBV4-2; CDR3: CASSQEGTTSTDTQYF
J: TRBJ1-6; size: -; V: TRBV10-3; CDR3: CATTKTGDSPLHF
J: TRBJ2-7; size: once; V: TRBV11-1; CDR3: CASSLLPETYEQYF
J: TRBJ2-7; size: -; V: TRBV28; CDR3: CASRLAGSNYEQYF
J: TRBJ2-3; size: once; V: TRBV30; CDR3: CAWTPPVGTDTQYF
J: TRBJ2-3; size: -; V: TRBV7-2; CDR3: CASSRNPYRAGDTQYF
J: TRBJ2-3; size: -; V: TRBV6-5; CDR3: CARETPGWADTQYF
J: TRBJ1-2; size: -; V: TRBV19; CDR3: CASSNQGRVYGYTF
J: TRBJ2-3; size: -; V: TRBV18; CDR3: CASSPPAGADTQYF
J: TRBJ2-7; size: -; V: TRBV11-3; CDR3: CASSLGAFPYYEQYF
J: TRBJ2-2; size: -; V: TRBV3-1/TRBV3-2; CDR3: CASRESGQLNTGELFF
J: TRBJ2-5; size: -; V: TRBV21-1; CDR3: CASSAGVQETQYF
J: TRBJ1-5; size: -; V: TRBV12-3/TRBV12-4; CDR3: CASSPRSNQPQHF
J: TRBJ2-5; size: -; V: TRBV9; CDR3: CASSRGTSGIQETQYF
J: TRBJ2-7; size: -; V: TRBV21-1; CDR3: CASSKGGTGKHEQYF
J: TRBJ2-1; size: -; V: TRBV7-9; CDR3: CASSWTSYEQFF
J: TRBJ2-3; size: -; V: TRBV28; CDR3: CASSTLGQGVSNTQYF
J: TRBJ2-3; size: -; V: TRBV5-5; CDR3: CASSLAGILAGGMDTQYF
J: TRBJ2-3; size: once; V: TRBV7-2; CDR3: CASSLSSLAESTDTQYF
J: TRBJ2-2; size: -; V: TRBV11-3; CDR3: CASSVEGNTGELFF
J: TRBJ1-6; size: -; V: TRBV30; CDR3: CAWSKRRGQNNSPLHF
J: TRBJ2-3; size: -; V: TRBV6-5; CDR3: CASSTGSGIPDTQYF
J: TRBJ1-4; size: -; V: TRBV3-1/TRBV3-2; CDR3: CASSQVGGGEKLFF
J: TRBJ1-1; size: -; V: TRBV28; CDR3: CATLLWAPREGTEAFF
J: TRBJ2-1; size: -; V: TRBV9; CDR3: CASSVGRGSYNEQFF
J: TRBJ2-7; size: -; V: TRBV18; CDR3: CASSPPEGRNEQYF
J: TRBJ2-7; size: -; V: TRBV5-1; CDR3: CASSPPGLAGSSYEQYF
J: TRBJ2-7; size: once; V: TRBV18; CDR3: CASSLPGQGAGEQYF